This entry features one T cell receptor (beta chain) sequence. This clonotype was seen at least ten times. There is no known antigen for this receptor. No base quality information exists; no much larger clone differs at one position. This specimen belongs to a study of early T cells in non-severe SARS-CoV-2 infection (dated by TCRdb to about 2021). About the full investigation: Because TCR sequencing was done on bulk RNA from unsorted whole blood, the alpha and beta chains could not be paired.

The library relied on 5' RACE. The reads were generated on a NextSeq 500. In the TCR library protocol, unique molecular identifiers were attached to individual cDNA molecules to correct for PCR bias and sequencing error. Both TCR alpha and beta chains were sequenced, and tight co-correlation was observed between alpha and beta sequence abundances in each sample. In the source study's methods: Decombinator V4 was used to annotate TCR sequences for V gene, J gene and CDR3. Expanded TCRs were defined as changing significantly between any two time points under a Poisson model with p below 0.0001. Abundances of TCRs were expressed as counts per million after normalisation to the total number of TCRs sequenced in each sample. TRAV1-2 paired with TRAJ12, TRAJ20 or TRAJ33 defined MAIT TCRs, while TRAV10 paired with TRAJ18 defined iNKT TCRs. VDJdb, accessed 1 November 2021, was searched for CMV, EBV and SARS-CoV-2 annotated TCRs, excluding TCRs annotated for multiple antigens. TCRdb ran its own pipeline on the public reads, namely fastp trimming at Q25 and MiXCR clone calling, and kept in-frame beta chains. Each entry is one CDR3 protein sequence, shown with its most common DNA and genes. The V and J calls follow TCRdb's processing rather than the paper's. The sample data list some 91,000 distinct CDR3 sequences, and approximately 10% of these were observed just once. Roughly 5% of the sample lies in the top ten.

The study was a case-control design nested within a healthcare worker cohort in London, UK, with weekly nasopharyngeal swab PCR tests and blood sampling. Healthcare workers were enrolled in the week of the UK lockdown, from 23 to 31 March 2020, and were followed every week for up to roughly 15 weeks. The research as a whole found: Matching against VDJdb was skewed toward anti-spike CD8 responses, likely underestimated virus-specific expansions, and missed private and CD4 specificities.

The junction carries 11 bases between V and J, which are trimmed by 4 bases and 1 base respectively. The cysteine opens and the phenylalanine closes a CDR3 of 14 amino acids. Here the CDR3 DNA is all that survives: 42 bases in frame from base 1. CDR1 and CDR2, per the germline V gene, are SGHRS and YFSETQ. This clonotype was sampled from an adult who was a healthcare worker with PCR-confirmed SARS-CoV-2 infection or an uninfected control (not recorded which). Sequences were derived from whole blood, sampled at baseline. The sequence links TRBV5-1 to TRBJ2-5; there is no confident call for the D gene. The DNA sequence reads TGCGCCAGCAGCGAACAGAAACCCCAAGAGACCCAGTACTTC. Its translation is CASSEQKPQETQYF.